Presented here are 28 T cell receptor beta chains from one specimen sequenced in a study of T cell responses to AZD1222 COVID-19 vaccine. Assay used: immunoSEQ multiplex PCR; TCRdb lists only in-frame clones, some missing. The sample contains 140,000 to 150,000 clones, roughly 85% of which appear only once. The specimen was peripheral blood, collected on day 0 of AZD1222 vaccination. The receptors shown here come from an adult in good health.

The CDR3 spells CAWSKVGQGRDNEQFF. The DNA of the CDR3 is TGTGCCTGGAGCAAGGTAGGACAGGGGCGTGACAATGAGCAGTTCTTC. The chain joins TRBV30 to TRBJ2-1; 9 bases line up with TRBD1. V lost 3 bases, J lost 5 bases, and 11 bases stayed unmatched. Germline CDR1 is GTSNPN and CDR2 is SVGIG (reference sequence). The CDR3 is made up of 16 amino acids.

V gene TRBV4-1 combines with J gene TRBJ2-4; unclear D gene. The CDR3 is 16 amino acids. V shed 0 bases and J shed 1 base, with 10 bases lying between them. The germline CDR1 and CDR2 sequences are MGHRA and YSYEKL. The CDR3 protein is CASSQETTGAKNIQYF. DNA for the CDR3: TGCGCCAGCAGCCAAGAGACCACCGGGGCCAAAAACATTCAGTACTTC.

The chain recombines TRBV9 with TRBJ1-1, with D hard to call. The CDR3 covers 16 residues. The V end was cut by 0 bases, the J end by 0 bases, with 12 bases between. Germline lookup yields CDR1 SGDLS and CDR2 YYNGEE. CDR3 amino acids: CASSVGVTLLNTEAFF. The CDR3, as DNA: TGTGCCAGCAGCGTAGGGGTGACTCTACTGAACACTGAAGCTTTCTTT. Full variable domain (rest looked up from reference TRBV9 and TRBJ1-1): DSGVTQTPKHLITATGQRVTLRCSPRSGDLSVYWYQQSLDQGLQFLIQYYNGEERAKGNILERFSAQQFPDLHSELNLSSLELGDSALYFCASSVGVTLLNTEAFFGQGTRLTVV.

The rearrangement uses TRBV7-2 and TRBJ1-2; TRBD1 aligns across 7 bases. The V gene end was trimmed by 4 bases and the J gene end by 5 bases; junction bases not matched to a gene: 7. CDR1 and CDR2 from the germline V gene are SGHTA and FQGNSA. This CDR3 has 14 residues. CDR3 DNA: TGTGCCAGCAGCTCCCGGGACAGCAATTATGGCTACACCTTC. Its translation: CASSSRDSNYGYTF.

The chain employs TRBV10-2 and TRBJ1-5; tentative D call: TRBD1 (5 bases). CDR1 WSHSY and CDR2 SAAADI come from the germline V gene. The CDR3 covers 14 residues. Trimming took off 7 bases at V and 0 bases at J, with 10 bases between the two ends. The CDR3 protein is CASTDSYSNQPQHF. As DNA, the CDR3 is TGCGCCAGCACTGACAGTTATAGCAATCAGCCCCAGCATTTT.

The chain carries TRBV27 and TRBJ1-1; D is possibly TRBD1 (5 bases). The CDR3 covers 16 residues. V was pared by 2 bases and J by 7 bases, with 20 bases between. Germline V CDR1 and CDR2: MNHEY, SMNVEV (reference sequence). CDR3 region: CASSLKPVAGDLEAFF. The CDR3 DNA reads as TGTGCCAGCAGTTTAAAACCGGTCGCGGGGGACCTTGAAGCTTTCTTT.

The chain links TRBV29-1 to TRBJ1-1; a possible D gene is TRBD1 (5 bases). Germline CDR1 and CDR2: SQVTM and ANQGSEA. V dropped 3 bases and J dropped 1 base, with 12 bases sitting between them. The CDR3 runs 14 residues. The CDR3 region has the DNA TGCAGCGTTGAGGAGCGGCAGGGGAACACTGAAGCTTTCTTT. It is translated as CSVEERQGNTEAFF.

The CDR3 protein is CATSEGTSGSTDTQYF. The CDR3 bases are TGTGCCACCAGTGAGGGGACTAGCGGGAGCACAGATACGCAGTATTTT. V is TRBV24-1 and J is TRBJ2-3, with 12 nucleotides matching TRBD2. The CDR3 loop spans 16 amino acids. Trimming removed 4 bases from V and 0 bases from J; junction bases left unmatched: 1. Germline V gene lookup returns CDR1 KGHDR and CDR2 SFDVKD.

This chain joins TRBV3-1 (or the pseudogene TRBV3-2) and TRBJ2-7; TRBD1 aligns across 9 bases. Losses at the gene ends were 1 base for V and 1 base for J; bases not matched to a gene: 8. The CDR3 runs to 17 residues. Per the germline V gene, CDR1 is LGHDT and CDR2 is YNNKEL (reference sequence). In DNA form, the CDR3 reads TGTGCCAGCAGCCAAGCCCCCGGGACAGGGTTTTCCTACGAGCAGTACTTC. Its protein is CASSQAPGTGFSYEQYF.

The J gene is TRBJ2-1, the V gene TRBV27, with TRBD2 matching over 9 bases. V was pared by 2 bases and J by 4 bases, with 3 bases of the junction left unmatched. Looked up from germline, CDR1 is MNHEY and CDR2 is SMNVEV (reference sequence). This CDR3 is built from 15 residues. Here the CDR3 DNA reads TGTGCCAGCAGTTTAAGGCTAGCGGGGTACAATGAGCAGTTCTTC. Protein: CASSLRLAGYNEQFF.

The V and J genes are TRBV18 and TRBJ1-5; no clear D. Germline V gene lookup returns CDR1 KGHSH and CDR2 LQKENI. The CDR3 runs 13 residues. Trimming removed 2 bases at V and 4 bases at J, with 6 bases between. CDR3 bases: TGTGCCAGCTCACCAGCCGGGAATCAGCCCCAGCATTTT. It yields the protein CASSPAGNQPQHF.

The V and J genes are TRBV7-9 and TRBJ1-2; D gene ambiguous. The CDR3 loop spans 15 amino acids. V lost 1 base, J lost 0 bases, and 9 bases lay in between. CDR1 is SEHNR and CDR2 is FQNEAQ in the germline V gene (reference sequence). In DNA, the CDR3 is TGTGCCAGCAGCTTAGTCCGGGTGGCTAACTATGGCTACACCTTC. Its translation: CASSLVRVANYGYTF.

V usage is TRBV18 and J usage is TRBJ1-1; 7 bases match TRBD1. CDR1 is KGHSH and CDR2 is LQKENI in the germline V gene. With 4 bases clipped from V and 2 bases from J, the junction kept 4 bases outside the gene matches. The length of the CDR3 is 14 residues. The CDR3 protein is CASSRDRENTEAFF. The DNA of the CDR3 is TGTGCCAGCTCACGAGACAGGGAAAACACTGAAGCTTTCTTT.

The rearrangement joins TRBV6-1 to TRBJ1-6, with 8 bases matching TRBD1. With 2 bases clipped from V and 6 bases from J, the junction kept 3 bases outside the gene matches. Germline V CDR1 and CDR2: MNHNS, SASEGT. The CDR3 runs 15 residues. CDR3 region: CASSEQGAGNSPLHF. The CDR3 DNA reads TGTGCCAGCAGTGAACAGGGGGCGGGTAATTCACCCCTCCACTTT.

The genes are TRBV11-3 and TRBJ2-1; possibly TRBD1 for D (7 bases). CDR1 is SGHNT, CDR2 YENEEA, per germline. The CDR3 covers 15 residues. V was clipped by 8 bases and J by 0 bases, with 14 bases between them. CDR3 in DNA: TGTGCCAGCTCCTGGGGGGACAGCTCCTACAATGAGCAGTTCTTC. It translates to CASSWGDSSYNEQFF.

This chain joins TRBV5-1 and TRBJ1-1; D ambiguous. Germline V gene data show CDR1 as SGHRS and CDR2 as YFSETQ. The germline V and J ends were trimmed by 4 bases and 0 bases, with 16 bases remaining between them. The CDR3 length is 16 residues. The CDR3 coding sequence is TGCGCCAGCAGCCCTGGAGGGTTCGGGGTGAACACTGAAGCTTTCTTT. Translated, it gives CASSPGGFGVNTEAFF.

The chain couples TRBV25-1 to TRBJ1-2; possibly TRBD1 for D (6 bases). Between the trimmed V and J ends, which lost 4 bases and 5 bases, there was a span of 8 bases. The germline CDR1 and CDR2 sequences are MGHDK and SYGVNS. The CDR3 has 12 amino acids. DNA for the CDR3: TGTGCCAGCAGTGGGACAGTTTATGGCTACACCTTC. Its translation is CASSGTVYGYTF.

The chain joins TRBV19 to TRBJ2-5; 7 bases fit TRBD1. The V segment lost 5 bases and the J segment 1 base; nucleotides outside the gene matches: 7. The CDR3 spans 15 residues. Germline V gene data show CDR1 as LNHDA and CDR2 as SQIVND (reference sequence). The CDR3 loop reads CASSLKGQLQETQYF. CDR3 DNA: TGTGCCAGTAGTCTAAAGGGACAGCTCCAAGAGACCCAGTACTTC.

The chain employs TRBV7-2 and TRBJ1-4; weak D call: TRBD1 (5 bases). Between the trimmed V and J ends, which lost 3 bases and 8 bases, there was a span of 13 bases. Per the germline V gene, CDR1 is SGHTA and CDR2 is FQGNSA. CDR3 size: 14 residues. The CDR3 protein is CASSFFTGGEKLFF. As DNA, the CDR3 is TGTGCCAGCAGCTTCTTTACAGGCGGAGAAAAACTGTTTTTT.

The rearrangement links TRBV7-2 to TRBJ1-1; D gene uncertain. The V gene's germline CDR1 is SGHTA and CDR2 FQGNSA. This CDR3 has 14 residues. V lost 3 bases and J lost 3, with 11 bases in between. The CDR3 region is CASSFDFRDTEAFF. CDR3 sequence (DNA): TGTGCCAGCAGCTTCGACTTTAGGGACACTGAAGCTTTCTTT.

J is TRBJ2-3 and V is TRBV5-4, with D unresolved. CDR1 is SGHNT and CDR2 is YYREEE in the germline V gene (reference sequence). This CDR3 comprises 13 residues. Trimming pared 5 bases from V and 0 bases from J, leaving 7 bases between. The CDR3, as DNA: TGTGCCAGCAGATACCATAGCACAGATACGCAGTATTTT. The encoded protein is CASRYHSTDTQYF.

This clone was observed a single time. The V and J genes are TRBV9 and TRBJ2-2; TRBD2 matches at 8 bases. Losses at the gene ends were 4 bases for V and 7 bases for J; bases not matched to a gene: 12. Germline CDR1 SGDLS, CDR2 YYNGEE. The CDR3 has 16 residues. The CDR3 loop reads CASSTSGTRWGGELFF. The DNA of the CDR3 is TGTGCCAGCAGCACCTCCGGGACTAGGTGGGGCGGGGAGCTGTTTTTT.

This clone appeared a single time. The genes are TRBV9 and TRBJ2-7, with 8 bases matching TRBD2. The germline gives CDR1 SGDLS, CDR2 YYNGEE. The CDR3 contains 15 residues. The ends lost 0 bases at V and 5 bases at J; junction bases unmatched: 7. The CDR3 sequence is CASSVVAGGGDEQYF. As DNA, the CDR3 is TGTGCCAGCAGCGTAGTAGCCGGGGGGGGCGACGAGCAGTACTTC.

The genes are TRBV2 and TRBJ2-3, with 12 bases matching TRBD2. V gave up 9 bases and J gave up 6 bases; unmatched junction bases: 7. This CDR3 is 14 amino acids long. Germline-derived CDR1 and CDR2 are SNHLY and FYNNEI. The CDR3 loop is CARTSGGQVDTQYF. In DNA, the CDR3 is TGTGCCAGAACTAGCGGGGGGCAGGTGGATACGCAGTATTTT.

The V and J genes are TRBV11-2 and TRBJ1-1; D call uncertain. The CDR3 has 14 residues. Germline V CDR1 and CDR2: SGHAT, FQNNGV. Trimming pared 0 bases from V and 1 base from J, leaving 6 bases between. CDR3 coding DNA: TGTGCCAGCAGCTTAGATATCCGGAACACTGAAGCTTTCTTT. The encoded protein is CASSLDIRNTEAFF.

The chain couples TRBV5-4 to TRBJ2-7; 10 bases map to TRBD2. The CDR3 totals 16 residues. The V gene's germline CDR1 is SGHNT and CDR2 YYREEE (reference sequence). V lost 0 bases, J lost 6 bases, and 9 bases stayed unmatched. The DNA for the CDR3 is TGTGCCAGCAGCTTGGGCACTAGCGGGAAGCGTAGCGAGCAGTACTTC. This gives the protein CASSLGTSGKRSEQYF.

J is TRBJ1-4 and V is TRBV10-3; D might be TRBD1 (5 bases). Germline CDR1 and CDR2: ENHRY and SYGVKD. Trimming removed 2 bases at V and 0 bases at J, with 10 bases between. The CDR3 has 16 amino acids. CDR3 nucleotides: TGTGCCATCAGTGAGGGGGCATTGCCAACTAATGAAAAACTGTTTTTT. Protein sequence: CAISEGALPTNEKLFF.

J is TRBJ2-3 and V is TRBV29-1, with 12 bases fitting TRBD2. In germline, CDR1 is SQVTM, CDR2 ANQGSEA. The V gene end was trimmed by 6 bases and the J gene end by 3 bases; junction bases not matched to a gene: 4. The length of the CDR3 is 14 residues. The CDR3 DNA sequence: TGCAGCGTGCGACTAGCGGGAGTGACAGATACGCAGTATTTT. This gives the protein CSVRLAGVTDTQYF.